These 30 T cell receptor beta chains were all obtained from the same sample, sequenced in a study of T cell clones after liver transplantation (dated by TCRdb to between 2018 and 2021). The library was prepared using the immunoSEQ multiplex PCR assay. Entries here come from immuneACCESS through TCRdb and include only in-frame sequences with V and J called. Some clones fail to appear in such tables; in the studies checked, an unresolved V gene covers under half of the shortfall, and the cause of the remainder is unknown. Present in this sample are tens of thousands of clones, about two thirds of which were seen just once. Approximately 15% of the sample goes to the ten largest clones. The time point label of this sample denotes: pre-transplant. The source was CD4+ T cells from blood, collected before liver transplant. The receptors stem from a human donor who received a liver transplant.

The chain links TRBV28 to TRBJ1-2, with 11 positions matching TRBD1. This CDR3 comprises 16 residues. CDR1 and CDR2 (germline): MDHEN, SYDVKM. The V segment lost 5 bases and the J segment 6 bases; nucleotides outside the gene matches: 11. The CDR3 sequence is CASSLPGTGGLNGYTF. CDR3 nucleotides: TGTGCCAGCAGTCTCCCGGGGACAGGGGGATTGAATGGCTACACCTTC.

J is TRBJ2-7 and V is TRBV19, with D perhaps matching TRBD1 (6 bases). The CDR3 consists of 13 residues. Trimming shortened V by 4 bases and J by 3 bases, and 10 bases separated the two germline ends. Germline V lookup: CDR1 LNHDA, CDR2 SQIVND (reference sequence). The CDR3 DNA follows: TGTGCCAGTAGTAACCAGGGGCGCTACGAGCAGTACTTC. Residues: CASSNQGRYEQYF.

This clone is a singleton in its sample. The chain combines TRBV7-2 with TRBJ2-7; possibly TRBD2 for D (6 bases). The CDR3 is made up of 13 amino acids. In germline, CDR1 is SGHTA, CDR2 FQGNSA. The V end lost 1 base, the J end lost 5 bases, and 9 bases lay between the germline ends. CDR3 residues: CASSLGGEDEQYF. In nucleotides, the CDR3 is TGTGCCAGCAGCTTAGGGGGGGAAGACGAGCAGTACTTC.

The V gene is TRBV18, the J gene TRBJ1-4, with a weak D call TRBD1 (6 bases). Trimming removed 1 base from V and 3 bases from J, with 9 bases in between. Germline-derived CDR1 and CDR2 are KGHSH and LQKENI. This CDR3 spans 15 amino acids. CDR3 region: CASSPQGGPNEKLFF. CDR3 coding DNA: TGTGCCAGCTCACCACAGGGGGGGCCTAATGAAAAACTGTTTTTT.

The chain combines TRBV6-6 with TRBJ2-4; the D gene is possibly TRBD1 (6 bases). Between the trimmed V and J ends, which lost 7 bases and 5 bases, there was a span of 9 bases. Germline CDR1 MNHNY, CDR2 SVGAGI (reference sequence). This CDR3 comprises 12 residues. As DNA, the CDR3 is TGTGCCAGCAAGACAGGTCAAAACATTCAGTACTTC. Translating it yields CASKTGQNIQYF.

J is TRBJ2-7 and V is TRBV5-1; 7 bases map to TRBD2. The germline gives CDR1 SGHRS, CDR2 YFSETQ. J lost 3 bases, V lost 0 bases, and 6 bases had no gene match. The CDR3 is 15 residues long. The CDR3 sequence is CASSLGGLFNYEQYF. Here the CDR3 DNA reads TGCGCCAGCAGCTTGGGGGGACTATTTAACTACGAGCAGTACTTC.

The chain joins TRBV15 to TRBJ2-1; tentative D call: TRBD2 (6 bases). The V and J ends lost 3 bases and 4 bases respectively, with 7 bases between them. The CDR3 has 13 amino acids. Germline V lookup: CDR1 LNHNV, CDR2 YYDKDF (reference sequence). DNA of the CDR3: TGTGCCACCAGCAGGGGACTTTACAATGAGCAGTTCTTC. As protein: CATSRGLYNEQFF.

J is TRBJ2-1 and V is TRBV11-2; D is perhaps TRBD2 (6 bases). V was shortened by 4 bases and J by 4 bases, with 14 bases between the two germline ends. Germline CDR1 reads SGHAT; CDR2 reads FQNNGV. CDR3 length: 15 amino acids. CDR3 DNA sequence: TGTGCCAGCAGCTCCCGGGCTAGCGAGTACAATGAGCAGTTCTTC. This translates into CASSSRASEYNEQFF.

The chain joins TRBV28 to TRBJ1-5; maybe TRBD1 (6 bases). The V gene's germline CDR1 is MDHEN and CDR2 SYDVKM. The V end lost 3 bases, the J end lost 3 bases, and 12 bases lay between the germline ends. The CDR3 totals 15 residues. The CDR3 loop is CASSFGGGDNQPQHF. CDR3 nucleotides: TGTGCCAGCAGTTTTGGGGGGGGCGACAATCAGCCCCAGCATTTT.

The chain is built from TRBV9 and TRBJ2-5; TRBD1 agrees at 8 bases. With 3 bases clipped from V and 5 bases from J, the junction kept 12 bases outside the gene matches. CDR3 length: 16 amino acids. CDR1 is SGDLS, CDR2 YYNGEE, per germline. This chain's CDR3 is CASSGTGQVDWETQYF. CDR3 bases: TGTGCCAGCAGCGGGACGGGACAGGTGGATTGGGAGACCCAGTACTTC.

The rearrangement uses TRBV30 and TRBJ2-5; 8 bases line up with TRBD2. Germline trimming cut 2 bases from V and 3 bases from J; bases unmatched to any gene: 2. The CDR3 consists of 13 residues. Germline CDR1 is GTSNPN and CDR2 is SVGIG (reference sequence). The CDR3 DNA reads as TGTGCCTGGAGTAGCGGGGGTGAAGAGACCCAGTACTTC. It specifies CAWSSGGEETQYF. Combining the CDR3 with reference TRBV30 and TRBJ2-5 gives the whole variable domain SQTIHQWPATLVQPVGSPLSLECTVEGTSNPNLYWYRQAAGRGLQLLFYSVGIGQISSEVPQNLSASRPQDRQFILSSKKLLLSDSGFYLCAWSSGGEETQYFGPGTRLLVL.

The chain carries TRBV11-3 and TRBJ2-1, with D possibly TRBD1 on 6 matching bases. The CDR3 has 17 residues. Germline V gene lookup returns CDR1 SGHNT and CDR2 YENEEA. Trimming pared 4 bases from V and 0 bases from J, leaving 16 bases between. The CDR3 DNA is TGTGCCAGCAGCTCCTCTTACAGGGTTGACTCCTACAATGAGCAGTTCTTC. Its protein is CASSSSYRVDSYNEQFF.

CDR3 nucleotides: TGTGCCATCACCGGACAGGGGGATGGGGGCTACACCTTC. Protein product: CAITGQGDGGYTF. This chain uses TRBV10-3 with TRBJ1-2; 10 bases align to TRBD1. This CDR3 has 13 amino acids. Trimming at V came to 7 bases and at J to 8 bases, leaving 7 bases not matched to a gene. Germline CDR1 is ENHRY and CDR2 is SYGVKD.

This clone was seen a single time. The chain couples TRBV19 to TRBJ2-5; tentatively, D is TRBD1 (6 bases). V gave up 7 bases and J gave up 0 bases, with 15 bases separating them. The CDR3 extends over 15 amino acids. Germline values: CDR1 LNHDA, CDR2 SQIVND (reference sequence). The CDR3 bases are TGTGCCAGTATGAAATCAGGGGCGGACCAAGAGACCCAGTACTTC. This sequence encodes CASMKSGADQETQYF. The full variable domain, rest sourced from reference TRBV19 and TRBJ2-5, is DGGITQSPKYLFRKEGQNVTLSCEQNLNHDAMYWYRQDPGQGLRLIYYSQIVNDFQKGDIAEGYSVSREKKESFPLTVTSAQKNPTAFYLCASMKSGADQETQYFGPGTRLLVL.

The chain is built from TRBV15 and TRBJ2-4; 14 bases line up with TRBD2. The CDR3 runs to 17 residues. Germline V gene lookup returns CDR1 LNHNV and CDR2 YYDKDF (reference sequence). The trim removed 11 bases at V and 0 bases at J, leaving 9 bases unmatched. CDR3 loop: CASQRTSGGIAKNIQYF. For the CDR3, the DNA is TGTGCCTCTCAGCGGACTAGCGGGGGGATAGCCAAAAACATTCAGTACTTC.

The chain carries TRBV6-1 and TRBJ1-2; D is unclear. From germline, CDR1 is MNHNS and CDR2 SASEGT. The germline V and J ends were trimmed by 5 bases and 4 bases, with 14 bases remaining between them. The CDR3 length is 14 residues. CDR3 coding DNA: TGTGCCAGCAGTTTTACCACAGTGATCTATGGCTACACCTTC. It yields the protein CASSFTTVIYGYTF.

This chain connects TRBV9 to TRBJ2-7; TRBD1 matches 9 bases. Trimming removed 3 bases from V and 0 bases from J; junction bases left unmatched: 10. This CDR3 is 17 amino acids long. Per the germline V gene, CDR1 is SGDLS and CDR2 is YYNGEE. The CDR3 coding sequence is TGTGCCAGCAGCGAGTCCGACAGGGGGTTAAACTCCTACGAGCAGTACTTC. This encodes CASSESDRGLNSYEQYF.

This chain joins TRBV29-1 and TRBJ2-3, with TRBD1 matching over 7 bases. CDR3 length: 16 residues. The V gene's germline CDR1 is SQVTM and CDR2 ANQGSEA. After removal of 0 bases from V and 2 bases from J, the junction contained 8 bases not matched to a gene. CDR3 sequence: CSVEDLRGHPTDTQYF. Written as DNA, the CDR3 is TGCAGCGTTGAAGATCTGAGGGGGCACCCCACAGATACGCAGTATTTT.

V gene TRBV6-5 combines with J gene TRBJ2-7; D call uncertain. Per germline, CDR1 MNHEY and CDR2 SVGAGI. Trimming took off 4 bases at V and 0 bases at J, with 13 bases between the two ends. The CDR3 consists of 15 residues. The chain's CDR3 is CASSFGSVSSYEQYF. The CDR3 region has the DNA TGTGCCAGCAGTTTCGGGTCAGTGAGCTCCTACGAGCAGTACTTC.

V usage is TRBV6-6 and J usage is TRBJ1-2; D not resolved. The CDR3 has 14 amino acids. Germline values: CDR1 MNHNY, CDR2 SVGAGI (reference sequence). Trimming left V 0 bases short and J 4 bases short, with 9 bases between. CDR3 region: CASSYSFDTYGYTF. In nucleotides, the CDR3 is TGTGCCAGCAGTTACTCCTTCGACACCTATGGCTACACCTTC.

The V and J genes are TRBV9 and TRBJ2-1, with D tentatively TRBD2 (5 bases). Trimming pared 7 bases from V and 1 base from J, leaving 12 bases between. The CDR3 has 14 amino acids. CDR1 is SGDLS, CDR2 YYNGEE, per germline. CDR3 sequence (DNA): TGTGCCAGCGGAGCGGTTACTTCCTACAATGAGCAGTTCTTC. Translating it yields CASGAVTSYNEQFF.

The chain carries TRBV15 and TRBJ1-3; D unclear. Germline V gives CDR1 LNHNV, CDR2 YYDKDF (reference sequence). V gave up 1 base and J gave up 4 bases, with 11 bases separating them. The CDR3 spans 15 residues. The CDR3 nucleotides read TGTGCCACCAGCAGAGGAGGTTTGAGAGGAAACACCATATATTTT. Its protein is CATSRGGLRGNTIYF.

This clone showed up just a few times. The V call is TRBV9, the J call TRBJ2-1, with 15 bases that match TRBD2. Per germline, CDR1 SGDLS and CDR2 YYNGEE. CDR3 length equals 22 residues. The V gene end was trimmed by 3 bases and the J gene end by 0 bases; junction bases not matched to a gene: 16. The CDR3 protein is CASSGHSTGLAGGLSSYNEQFF. The CDR3 region has the DNA TGTGCCAGCAGCGGACACTCCACGGGACTAGCGGGGGGCCTCAGCTCCTACAATGAGCAGTTCTTC.

A few counts support this clone. J is TRBJ2-2 and V is TRBV18; 10 nucleotides line up with TRBD2. The CDR3 totals 18 residues. Germline V gives CDR1 KGHSH, CDR2 LQKENI. The J segment lost 1 base and the V segment lost 0 bases, leaving 5 bases of the junction unmatched. The CDR3 coding sequence is TGTGCCAGCTCACCACCGGGGCGGACTAGCGGGAACACCGGGGAGCTGTTTTTT. Translated: CASSPPGRTSGNTGELFF.

The gene calls are TRBV2 and TRBJ2-7; 11 bases are a match to TRBD2. This CDR3 has 13 residues. Germline CDR1 reads SNHLY; CDR2 reads FYNNEI. Unmatched junction bases numbered 3, after V lost 7 bases and J lost 4 bases. CDR3 protein: CASMRLAGYEQYF. The CDR3 DNA is TGTGCCAGCATGCGACTAGCGGGATACGAGCAGTACTTC.

This clone has only one observation. The chain is built from TRBV11-2 and TRBJ1-6; maybe TRBD1 (5 bases). Deletions cut 1 base from V and 9 bases from J, with 13 bases between. Germline CDR1 and CDR2: SGHAT and FQNNGV. The CDR3 extends over 15 amino acids. CDR3 sequence (DNA): TGTGCCAGCAGCTTAGGGAGGGGCGACGGTTCACCCCTCCACTTT. Its translation is CASSLGRGDGSPLHF.

This chain uses TRBV10-3 with TRBJ2-4; 7 nucleotides line up with TRBD2. This CDR3 is built from 14 residues. Germline-derived CDR1 and CDR2 are ENHRY and SYGVKD. The V segment lost 4 bases and the J segment 0 bases; nucleotides outside the gene matches: 0. The CDR3: CAISGEGAKNIQYF. The CDR3 DNA reads as TGTGCCATCAGTGGGGAGGGAGCCAAAAACATTCAGTACTTC.

CDR3 nucleotide sequence: TGTGCCAGCAGTGAGACGACAGGGACCTACAATGAGCAGTTCTTC. Amino acid sequence: CASSETTGTYNEQFF. This chain uses TRBV6-4 with TRBJ2-1, with TRBD1 matching 7 bases. V trimming: 3 bases; J trimming: 2 bases; junction bases outside the gene matches: 4. This CDR3 is 15 amino acids long. Germline values: CDR1 MRHNA, CDR2 SNTAGT.

The chain links TRBV28 to TRBJ1-6; 8 nucleotides align to TRBD1. CDR1 MDHEN and CDR2 SYDVKM come from the germline V gene. The J segment lost 3 bases and the V segment lost 8 bases, leaving 6 bases of the junction unmatched. The CDR3 runs to 15 residues. The CDR3 spells CASSGGAYYNSPLHF. The CDR3 nucleotides are TGTGCCAGCTCAGGGGGCGCTTACTATAATTCACCCCTCCACTTT.

CDR3 sequence reads: CASSQPTSGRRTDTQYF. In nucleotides, the CDR3 is TGCGCCAGCAGCCAACCGACTAGCGGGCGCCGCACAGATACGCAGTATTTT. This chain joins TRBV4-1 and TRBJ2-3; TRBD2 matches 10 bases. The J segment lost 1 base and the V segment lost 2 bases, leaving 6 bases of the junction unmatched. In germline, CDR1 is MGHRA, CDR2 YSYEKL. The CDR3 loop spans 17 amino acids.